Below, 4 T cell receptor beta chains from the same sample are listed, as sequenced in a study of blood T cell repertoires in COVID-19. Using immunoSEQ multiplex PCR, the repertoire was profiled, and TCRdb retains in-frame clones only, with some absent. This sample carries about 310,000 clones, about 88% of them seen once, and the ten largest clones take roughly 8.9%. Sequenced: PBMCs or T cells enriched from blood (not recorded which). The receptors stem from a middle-aged woman who had recovered from COVID-19.

The rearrangement joins TRBV5-1 to TRBJ2-1; 7 nucleotides line up with TRBD2. V was pared by 1 base and J by 2 bases, with 6 bases of the junction left unmatched. The length of the CDR3 is 16 residues. CDR1 is SGHRS, CDR2 YFSETQ, per germline. CDR3 protein: CASSLRSGTAYNEQFF. Written as DNA, the CDR3 is TGCGCCAGCAGCTTGAGAAGCGGGACTGCCTACAATGAGCAGTTCTTC.

The CDR3 sequence is CASNWGPGELFF. As DNA, the CDR3 is TGTGCCAGCAACTGGGGGCCCGGGGAGCTGTTTTTT. V and J are TRBV2 and TRBJ2-2; D might be TRBD1 (6 bases). Looked up from germline, CDR1 is SNHLY and CDR2 is FYNNEI. CDR3 length: 12 residues. V lost 7 bases and J 6 bases, leaving 9 bases between the germline ends.

J is TRBJ2-1 and V is TRBV19; TRBD2 aligns across 7 bases. The V gene end was trimmed by 7 bases and the J gene end by 6 bases; junction bases not matched to a gene: 12. There are 15 residues in the CDR3. Germline V CDR1 and CDR2: LNHDA, SQIVND (reference sequence). CDR3 coding DNA: TGTGCCAGTACCGGATCGGGGGGTCTTGGCAATGAGCAGTTCTTC. It specifies CASTGSGGLGNEQFF.

The rearrangement uses TRBV5-1 and TRBJ2-5; 7 positions agree with TRBD2. V lost 7 bases and J lost 3; bases outside the gene matches: 12. This CDR3 contains 15 residues. Germline V CDR1 and CDR2: SGHRS, YFSETQ. Here the CDR3 DNA reads TGCGCCAGCGCCTGGGAGCGGGGAGATGAAGAGACCCAGTACTTC. Translation: CASAWERGDEETQYF.